The subject of this entry is one T cell receptor (beta chain). The antigen it recognizes is unknown. It has no much larger one-base neighbor in the sample; base qualities were not kept. This sample is drawn from a study of blood T cell repertoires in COVID-19 (dated by TCRdb to the early 2020s). The study in broad terms: Samples covering the acute and convalescent phases of COVID-19 were provided by collaborators in the United States, Italy and Spain. The samples were drawn from two sources: the first 160 participants of the ongoing ImmuneRACE study, and over 1,000 subjects contributed by 6 global collaborators. The repertoires were made available in a free public database intended to serve as a resource for research on the immune response to SARS-CoV-2. The material from the prospective study consisted of cDNA or gDNA derived from T cells, B-cell-depleted T cells, or PBMCs. Where HLA class I and class II types were available, the types were taken from metadata supplied by the sample provider, not from assay-based typing. A de-identified subject ID, COVID-19 status, age in years and sex were almost always included in the sample metadata. Subjects who had been exposed to COVID-19, were actively infected with it, or had recovered from it provided the deeply sampled blood TCRbeta repertoires that made up the dataset.

The immunoSEQ Assay, a bias-controlled multiplex PCR, was used to amplify TCRbeta CDR3 regions from genomic DNA. On the authors' methods: Within the assay, amplification of reference gene primers was used to estimate how many nucleated cells each sample contained. To quantify the absolute abundance of each unique TCRbeta CDR3 rearrangement, sequence reads were collapsed and filtered. For each sample, productive Simpson clonality was calculated by taking the square root of Simpson's diversity index across productive rearrangements. TCRdb retrieved this table from immuneACCESS and kept in-frame rearrangements only. Not all clones are present; in checked studies, unresolved V genes account for under half, and no reason is known for the remainder. V and J calls and clone size follow that table, whereas D and trimming were derived from the DNA. The sample includes approximately 94,000 clones, with approximately 90% observed a single time. 4.5% to 6% of the sample lies in the top ten.

The germline V gene (reference sequence) supplies CDR1 LNHDA and CDR2 SQIVND. The V end gives up 5 bases and the J end 6 bases, leaving 7 bases in the junction not matched to a gene. The CDR3 runs 15 amino acids, cysteine and phenylalanine included. Only the CDR3 portion is preserved as DNA: 45 bases, with reading frame beginning at the first base. General conclusions and limits of the study: The amount of clinical and demographic metadata varied by source and participant and was provided uncurated.

The collaborating institutions used their own protocols to collect whole blood in K2EDTA tubes. For TCRbeta analysis, collaborators shipped samples in one of three forms: frozen whole blood, isolated PBMCs, or DNA extracted from either of those sample types. This receptor was obtained from an elderly woman with active COVID-19. Sequencing was carried out using peripheral blood. The V and J genes are TRBV19 and TRBJ1-6; TRBD1 fits 7 bases in the junction. The DNA is TGTGCCAGTAGTCCCCTCAGGGGGATTAATTCACCCCTCCACTTT. The translation is CASSPLRGINSPLHF. The full variable domain, completed from the reference TRBV19 and TRBJ1-6 proteins outside the CDR3, reads DGGITQSPKYLFRKEGQNVTLSCEQNLNHDAMYWYRQDPGQGLRLIYYSQIVNDFQKGDIAEGYSVSREKKESFPLTVTSAQKNPTAFYLCASSPLRGINSPLHFGNGTRLTVT.